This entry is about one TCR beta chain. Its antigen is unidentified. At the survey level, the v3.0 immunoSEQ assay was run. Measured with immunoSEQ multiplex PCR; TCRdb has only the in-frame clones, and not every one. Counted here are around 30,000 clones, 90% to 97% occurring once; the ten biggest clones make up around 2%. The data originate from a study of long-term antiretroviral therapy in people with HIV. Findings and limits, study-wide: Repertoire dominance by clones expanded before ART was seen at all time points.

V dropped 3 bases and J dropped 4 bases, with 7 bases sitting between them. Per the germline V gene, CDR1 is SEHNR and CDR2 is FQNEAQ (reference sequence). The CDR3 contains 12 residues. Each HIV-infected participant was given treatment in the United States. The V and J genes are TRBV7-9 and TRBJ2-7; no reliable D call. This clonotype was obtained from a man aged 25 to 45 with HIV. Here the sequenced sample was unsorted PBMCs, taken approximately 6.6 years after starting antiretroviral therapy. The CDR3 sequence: CASSFISYEQYF. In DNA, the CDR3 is TGTGCCAGCAGCTTCATCAGTTACGAGCAGTACTTC.